Shown below are 10 T cell receptor beta chains from a single sample sequenced in a study of CD8+ T cells in alopecia areata. The treatment is: oral pan-JAK inhibitor, 5-10 mg twice daily. In each case, RNA was isolated and then reverse transcribed into cDNA as the sequencing template. Profiling relied on immunoSEQ multiplex PCR, and the TCRdb table lists in-frame clones only, not all of them. This sample has 120,000 to 150,000 clones, with around 87% found just once. Material: CD8+ T cells sorted from blood, obtained at week 4, from a patient treated with tofacitinib. The receptors were gathered from a human donor with alopecia areata.

This sequence joins TRBV5-1 and TRBJ2-3; 7 bases are shared with TRBD1. Germline trimming cut 2 bases from V and 0 bases from J; bases unmatched to any gene: 12. The CDR3 is made up of 18 amino acids. The germline gives CDR1 SGHRS, CDR2 YFSETQ. CDR3 in DNA: TGCGCCAGCAGCTTACCCCTCGGACAGGTTCGGAGCACAGATACGCAGTATTTT. As protein: CASSLPLGQVRSTDTQYF.

CDR3 DNA: TGTGCCTGGAGTGTCCTCCGTTTTTTATACCGACGTTTCACTGAAGCTTTCTTT. Translation: CAWSVLRFLYRRFTEAFF. The chain has TRBV30 and TRBJ1-1; D gene uncertain. The CDR3 runs 18 residues. The germline V gene has CDR1 GTSNPN and CDR2 SVGIG (reference sequence). V was clipped by 0 bases and J by 4 bases, with 24 bases between them.

The chain recombines TRBV4-1 with TRBJ2-7, with 7 bases that match TRBD1. The V gene end was trimmed by 5 bases and the J gene end by 2 bases; junction bases not matched to a gene: 3. Germline values: CDR1 MGHRA, CDR2 YSYEKL. This CDR3 region has 13 residues. The CDR3 DNA is TGCGCCAGCAGCGGACAGGATACCTACGAGCAGTACTTC. It translates to CASSGQDTYEQYF.

The chain recombines TRBV7-8 with TRBJ2-1; TRBD2 aligns across 7 bases. The CDR3 is made up of 13 amino acids. CDR1 and CDR2 (germline): SGHVS, FQNEAQ. With V trimmed by 3 bases and J by 10 bases, 6 bases remained unmatched. Written as DNA, the CDR3 is TGTGCCAGCAGCTTCGCGGGAGAGCGCGAGCAGTTCTTC. Translating it yields CASSFAGEREQFF. Complete variable domain (other parts from reference TRBV7-8 and TRBJ2-1): GAGVSQSPRYKVAKRGQDVALRCDPISGHVSLFWYQQALGQGPEFLTYFQNEAQLDKSGLPSDRFFAERPEGSVSTLKIQRTQQEDSAVYLCASSFAGEREQFFGPGTRLTVL.

J is TRBJ2-7 and V is TRBV21-1; the table names TRBD1, a call not compared with the DNA. TRBV21-1 is listed as a pseudogene. This CDR3 has 13 residues. The CDR3 protein is CASSSKGGYEQYF. The CDR3 nucleotides are TGTGCCAGCAGCAGCAAAGGGGGATACGAGCAGTACTTC.

This chain joins TRBV4-1 and TRBJ2-1; 13 nucleotides match TRBD2. Trimming at V came to 4 bases and at J to 9 bases, leaving 3 bases not matched to a gene. CDR3 length: 14 residues. Germline CDR1 MGHRA, CDR2 YSYEKL. Here the CDR3 DNA reads TGCGCCAGCAGCCGGACTAGCGGGAGCCCTGAGCAGTTCTTC. It codes for CASSRTSGSPEQFF.

This clone was recorded only once. This chain joins TRBV27 and TRBJ1-2; weak D call: TRBD1 (5 bases). Germline CDR1 reads MNHEY; CDR2 reads SMNVEV (reference sequence). Trimming removed 6 bases from V and 6 bases from J, with 17 bases in between. This CDR3 has 14 residues. CDR3 DNA sequence: TGTGCCAGCAGAAAGGCAGGGTATTTAGATGGCTACACCTTC. Residues: CASRKAGYLDGYTF.

This chain links TRBV6-5 with TRBJ2-7; TRBD1 matches at 11 bases. The CDR3 consists of 14 residues. Trimming at V came to 2 bases and at J to 4 bases, leaving 1 base not matched to a gene. From germline, CDR1 is MNHEY and CDR2 SVGAGI. The CDR3 DNA reads TGTGCCAGCAGTTACGGACAGGGGGCTTACGAGCAGTACTTC. Translation: CASSYGQGAYEQYF.

J is TRBJ2-7 and V is TRBV11-2; 9 bases map to TRBD1. This CDR3 is 15 amino acids long. The V gene's germline CDR1 is SGHAT and CDR2 FQNNGV. The V segment lost 4 bases and the J segment 3 bases; nucleotides outside the gene matches: 7. DNA of the CDR3: TGTGCCAGCAGCTCCTCCGGGACAGGGCACTACGAGCAGTACTTC. It specifies CASSSSGTGHYEQYF. The whole variable domain, filled in from reference TRBV11-2 and TRBJ2-7, reads EAGVAQSPRYKIIEKRQSVAFWCNPISGHATLYWYQQILGQGPKLLIQFQNNGVVDDSQLPKDRFSAERLKGVDSTLKIQPAKLEDSAVYLCASSSSGTGHYEQYFGPGTRLTVT.

The rearrangement joins TRBV5-1 to TRBJ1-1; D gene uncertain. V was pared by 0 bases and J by 1 base, with 4 bases between. The CDR3 sequence is 13 residues long. Looked up from germline, CDR1 is SGHRS and CDR2 is YFSETQ. This CDR3 reads CASSLDQNTEAFF. The CDR3 coding sequence is TGCGCCAGCAGCTTGGACCAGAACACTGAAGCTTTCTTT.